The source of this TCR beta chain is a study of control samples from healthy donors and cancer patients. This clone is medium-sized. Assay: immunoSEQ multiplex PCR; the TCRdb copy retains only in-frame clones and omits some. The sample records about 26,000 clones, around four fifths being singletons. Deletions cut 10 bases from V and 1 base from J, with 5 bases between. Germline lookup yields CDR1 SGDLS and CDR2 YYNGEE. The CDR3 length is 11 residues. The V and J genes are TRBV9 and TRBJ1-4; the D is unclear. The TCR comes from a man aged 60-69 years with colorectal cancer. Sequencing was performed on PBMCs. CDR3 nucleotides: TGTGCCGGAATAACTAATGAAAAACTGTTTTTT. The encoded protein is CAGITNEKLFF.